Presented here are 8 T cell receptor beta chains from one specimen sequenced in a study of OX40 agonist ivuxolimab in advanced cancers. The data were produced by immunoSEQ multiplex PCR, yet TCRdb's version contains in-frame clones alone and is incomplete. The sample yields tens of thousands of clones, under 90% seen once. Sequencing used CD4+ or CD8+ T cells sorted from blood, obtained in a trial of the OX40 agonist ivuxolimab. All receptors derive from an adult with an advanced solid tumor such as melanoma, head and neck, liver or kidney cancer.

This clone has a single count. This chain joins TRBV18 and TRBJ2-7, with a possible D match to TRBD1 (5 bases). Trimming took off 3 bases at V and 2 bases at J, with 8 bases between the two ends. From germline, CDR1 is KGHSH and CDR2 LQKENI. The CDR3 totals 13 residues. CDR3 protein: CASSPDSTYEQYF. CDR3 nucleotide sequence: TGTGCCAGCTCACCCGACAGTACCTACGAGCAGTACTTC.

This chain joins TRBV7-9 and TRBJ2-7; TRBD1 matches at 9 bases. CDR1 and CDR2 from the germline V gene are SEHNR and FQNEAQ (reference sequence). Trimming removed 4 bases from V and 4 bases from J; junction bases left unmatched: 8. The CDR3 is 15 residues long. The CDR3 DNA sequence: TGTGCCAGCAGCTCCGACCGAGACAGGGGGTACGAGCAGTACTTC. Translated, it gives CASSSDRDRGYEQYF.

A word on this clone: Other DNA variants within this sample encode the same CDR3. V and J are TRBV27 and TRBJ2-5; D is unresolved. Germline assignment: CDR1 MNHEY and CDR2 SMNVEV (reference sequence). Trimming took 2 bases from V and 5 from J, leaving 3 bases between them. This CDR3 comprises 11 residues. CDR3 loop: CASSLGETQYF. The CDR3, as DNA: TGTGCCAGCAGTTTAGGCGAGACCCAGTACTTC.

CDR3 in amino acids: CASSPGTSGVGETQYF. The CDR3, as DNA: TGTGCCAGCAGCCCCGGGACTAGCGGGGTGGGGGAGACCCAGTACTTC. The V gene is TRBV7-9, the J gene TRBJ2-5; the match to TRBD2 covers 13 bases. The CDR3 is 16 amino acids. J gave up 5 bases and V 5 bases, and 8 bases lay outside the gene matches. CDR1 SEHNR and CDR2 FQNEAQ come from the germline V gene (reference sequence).

This clone has just one count. This chain joins TRBV7-8 and TRBJ1-5; D gene ambiguous. Germline-derived CDR1 and CDR2 are SGHVS and FQNEAQ. The V end lost 3 bases, the J end lost 9 bases, and 12 bases lay between the germline ends. This CDR3 region has 13 residues. CDR3 bases: TGTGCCAGCAGCTTGAAGGGAAAAGGGCCCCAGCATTTT. The encoded protein is CASSLKGKGPQHF.

The chain combines TRBV14 with TRBJ1-2; 7 bases map to TRBD1. V trimming: 3 bases; J trimming: 3 bases; junction bases outside the gene matches: 1. The CDR3 totals 13 residues. Germline assignment: CDR1 SGHDN and CDR2 FVKESK. The CDR3 sequence: CASSQGQYYGYTF. The CDR3 coding sequence is TGTGCCAGCAGCCAGGGACAGTACTATGGCTACACCTTC.

The V and J genes are TRBV6-1 and TRBJ1-6; 7 positions agree with TRBD1. The CDR3 consists of 15 residues. Germline loops: CDR1 MNHNS, CDR2 SASEGT. J lost 7 bases, V lost 4 bases, and 7 bases had no gene match. The CDR3 spells CASSGTGAPNSPLHF. The CDR3 DNA reads as TGTGCCAGCAGTGGAACAGGGGCCCCGAATTCACCCCTCCACTTT.

The rearrangement links TRBV5-6 to TRBJ1-1; 7 bases agree with TRBD1. The length of the CDR3 is 15 residues. Germline CDR1 SGHDT, CDR2 YYEEEE. V trimming: 4 bases; J trimming: 7 bases; junction bases outside the gene matches: 13. The CDR3 protein is CASSVADREVNEAFF. CDR3 nucleotide sequence: TGTGCCAGCAGCGTGGCCGACAGGGAAGTTAATGAAGCTTTCTTT. Based on the CDR3 plus reference TRBV5-6 and TRBJ1-1, the full variable domain is DAGVTQSPTHLIKTRGQQVTLRCSPKSGHDTVSWYQQALGQGPQFIFQYYEEEERQRGNFPDRFSGHQFPNYSSELNVNALLLGDSALYLCASSVADREVNEAFFGQGTRLTVV.